This T cell receptor beta chain was captured by sequencing in a study of OX40 agonist ivuxolimab in advanced cancers. Some clones are missing from TCRdb's copy, which holds only in-frame ones; the method was immunoSEQ multiplex PCR. The sample holds about 29,000 clones; approximately 78% are singletons and the top ten take approximately 20%. The receptor's source is an adult with an advanced solid tumor such as melanoma, head and neck, liver or kidney cancer. The sample consisted of CD4+ or CD8+ T cells sorted from blood, taken in a trial of the OX40 agonist ivuxolimab.

The CDR3 nucleotides are TGTGCCACCAACCGGGACTCCACGTTGAATGAGCAGTTCTTC. Its translation: CATNRDSTLNEQFF. The J gene is TRBJ2-1, the V gene TRBV28; D might be TRBD2 (6 bases). Germline loops: CDR1 MDHEN, CDR2 SYDVKM. The CDR3 runs to 14 residues. V dropped 10 bases and J dropped 7 bases, with 20 bases sitting between them.